These T cell receptor beta chains were read from a single sample in a study of cytomegalovirus exposure and HLA in healthy donors. Clones were read by immunoSEQ multiplex PCR, and TCRdb kept only the in-frame ones, dropping some. Of over 110,000 clones listed, 79% are singletons. The specimen sequenced was PBMCs. The receptor source for this set is a female donor in good health and CMV-seronegative. CDR3s include the opening cysteine and the closing phenylalanine or tryptophan. The D gene is left open where the match is weak. Some rows have no size entry. The others give once, few or many, or a class for an expanded clone.

TRBV19	TRBJ1-6	NA	NA	TGTGCCAGTAGTATATCCCCGGGGGGCGGTTCACCCCTCCACTTT	CASSISPGGGSPLHF
TRBV4-3	TRBJ2-1	NA	TRBD2	TGCGCCAGCAGCCAAGGCGTAGGACTAGCGGGAGGCTACCAGTTCTTC	CASSQGVGLAGGYQFF
TRBV19	TRBJ2-5	NA	TRBD2	TGTGCCAGTAGTATGAGGCCAGCGGGGGGTCAAGAGACCCAGTACTTC	CASSMRPAGGQETQYF
TRBV9	TRBJ1-2	NA	NA	TGTGCCAGCAGCCCTCGGACACTTAGTAATGGCTACACCTTC	CASSPRTLSNGYTF
TRBV5-1	TRBJ2-3	NA	NA	TGCGCCAGCAGTCTGGACACGACAGATACGCAGTATTTT	CASSLDTTDTQYF
TRBV27	TRBJ1-2	NA	NA	TGTGCCAGCAGCCTCGGAGGGGCCGGCGGCTACACCTTC	CASSLGGAGGYTF
TRBV7-9	TRBJ2-1	NA	NA	TGTGCCGGCGCGCGGGGAAATGAGCAGTTCTTC	CAGARGNEQFF
TRBV27	TRBJ1-1	NA	NA	TGTGCCAGCAGCCGAACGACAGAAAGAGGGAACACTGAAGCTTTCTTT	CASSRTTERGNTEAFF
TRBV7-9	TRBJ2-6	NA	NA	TGTGCCAGCAGCGTCAGGGCTGGGGCCAACGTCCTGACTTTC	CASSVRAGANVLTF
TRBV7-9	TRBJ1-2	NA	NA	TGTGCCAGCTCTAGGGGCAGGGTGAGCTATGGCTACACCTTC	CASSRGRVSYGYTF
TRBV10-2	TRBJ2-3	NA	TRBD2	TGCGCCAGCAGTGAGTGGGAGGGAACTCGAGATACGCAGTATTTT	CASSEWEGTRDTQYF
TRBV10-2	TRBJ1-5	NA	TRBD1	TGCGCCAGCAGTGATGGACAGGGGTTCAGTCGGCCCCAGCATTTT	CASSDGQGFSRPQHF
TRBV2	TRBJ2-7	NA	TRBD1	TGTGCCAGCAGTCCTGACAGGGAAGAGCAGTACTTC	CASSPDREEQYF
TRBV27	TRBJ1-5	NA	TRBD1	TGTGCCAGCAGTATGGGGACAGGGAAGAATCAGCCCCAGCATTTT	CASSMGTGKNQPQHF
TRBV18	TRBJ1-1	NA	NA	TGTGCCAGCTCAAAGGACAGAAACACTGAAGCTTTCTTT	CASSKDRNTEAFF
TRBV4-3	TRBJ1-6	NA	NA	TGCGCCAGCAGCCACCGACAGGACAATTCACCCCTCCACTTT	CASSHRQDNSPLHF
TRBV19	TRBJ2-3	NA	TRBD1	TGTGCCAGTGGGGGGACAGGGATCACAGATACGCAGTATTTT	CASGGTGITDTQYF
TRBV25-1	TRBJ2-1	NA	TRBD2	TGTGCCAGCAGTGGTCAGCTAGCGGGAGCCTACAATGAGCAGTTCTTC	CASSGQLAGAYNEQFF
TRBV2	TRBJ2-1	NA	TRBD2	TGTGCCAGCGTCAGGACCGGGGGGGCCACCTACAATGAGCAGTTCTTC	CASVRTGGATYNEQFF
TRBV7-2	TRBJ2-7	NA	NA	TGTGCCAGCAGCTTACCCTCGGGAGCAGGATACGAGCAGTACTTC	CASSLPSGAGYEQYF
TRBV19	TRBJ1-1	NA	TRBD1	TGTGCCACCAGCCGGGACAGGGGCACTGAAGCTTTCTTT	CATSRDRGTEAFF
TRBV29-1	TRBJ1-1	NA	TRBD1	TGCAGCGTGTCAGGGGGCAGGGGCACTGAAGCTTTCTTT	CSVSGGRGTEAFF
TRBV7-2	TRBJ2-3	NA	TRBD1	TGTGCCAGCAGCTTACAGGGGGCCACAGATACGCAGTATTTT	CASSLQGATDTQYF
TRBV30	TRBJ1-2	NA	NA	TGTGCCTGGATGACGGGACGGGAGGAATATGGCTACACCTTC	CAWMTGREEYGYTF
TRBV6-5	TRBJ1-3	once	NA	TGTGCCAGCAGTCCCCTGGCCTCTGGAAACACCATATATTTT	CASSPLASGNTIYF
TRBV27	TRBJ2-1	NA	NA	TGTGCCAGCAGTCCTACAGGATTCGAGCAGTTCTTC	CASSPTGFEQFF
TRBV30	TRBJ2-1	NA	NA	TGTGCCTGGAGTGTCACGGGAGACCTCAATGAGCAGTTCTTC	CAWSVTGDLNEQFF
TRBV9	TRBJ2-5	NA	NA	TGTGCCAGCAGCCCGCGGGCAGCGTACCAAGAGACCCAGTACTTC	CASSPRAAYQETQYF
TRBV9	TRBJ2-3	NA	NA	TGTGCCAGCAGCGTGGCGGCGGGGGCGGTAGATACGCAGTATTTT	CASSVAAGAVDTQYF
TRBV7-9	TRBJ1-2	NA	TRBD1	TGTGCCAGCAGCCGACAGGGGGAGGGTGGTGGCTACACCTTC	CASSRQGEGGGYTF
TRBV9	TRBJ1-1	NA	NA	TGTGCCAGCAGCTTCTTGGGGGGGGACACTGAAGCTTTCTTT	CASSFLGGDTEAFF
TRBV6-1	TRBJ1-2	NA	NA	TGTGCCAGCAGTGAAGAGGAGGGCTACGGCTACACCTTC	CASSEEEGYGYTF
TRBV6-5	TRBJ1-3	NA	NA	TGTGCCAGCAGTTACTCGAGGCAGGGAGGTGGAAACACCATATATTTT	CASSYSRQGGGNTIYF
TRBV10-3	TRBJ2-7	NA	NA	TGTGCCATCAGTGACCTCGGCGAGCAGTACTTC	CAISDLGEQYF
TRBV6-1	TRBJ1-6	NA	NA	TGTGCCAGCGGTTATTCAGGGCCCTTGGCACCCCTCCACTTT	CASGYSGPLAPLHF
TRBV7-2	TRBJ2-7	NA	TRBD1	TGTGCCAGCAGCTTCCGGGACAGACGACCCCCTACCTACGAGCAGTACTTC	CASSFRDRRPPTYEQYF
TRBV28	TRBJ1-2	NA	NA	TGTGCCAGCAGTTTAGGCCAGGGCTATGGCTACACCTTC	CASSLGQGYGYTF
TRBV27	TRBJ1-2	NA	NA	TGTGCCAGCAGTTTATCGGGCAGGAACTATGGCTACACCTTC	CASSLSGRNYGYTF
TRBV19	TRBJ1-1	NA	NA	TGTGCCAGTAGTACCCTAGAATTCACTGAAGCTTTCTTT	CASSTLEFTEAFF
TRBV30	TRBJ2-7	NA	NA	TGTGCCTGGAGAGTGGACATCCCCTCCTACGAGCAGTACTTC	CAWRVDIPSYEQYF
TRBV27	TRBJ2-7	NA	NA	TGTGCATGGAGGGGTAGGGTCGTCTACGAGCAGTACTTC	CAWRGRVVYEQYF
TRBV7-2	TRBJ2-3	NA	TRBD2	TGTGCCAGCAGCATGGGACTAGGCACAGATACGCAGTATTTT	CASSMGLGTDTQYF
TRBV28	TRBJ1-4	NA	TRBD1	TGTGCCAGCAGTTTGGGACAGGGGGGGCTTTTACTGTTTTTT	CASSLGQGGLLLFF
TRBV7-2	TRBJ1-5	NA	NA	TGTGCCAGCAGCAGACGGCCCCGGGGGGGTGATCAGCCCCAGCATTTT	CASSRRPRGGDQPQHF
TRBV7-8	TRBJ2-1	NA	TRBD2	TGTGCCAGCAGCTGGTGGGGTAGCGGGGGATCCTACAATGAGCAGTTCTTC	CASSWWGSGGSYNEQFF
TRBV11-2	TRBJ2-7	NA	TRBD2	TGTGCCAGCAGCCCACCTCGATCCAGCGGGAGCTACGAGCAGTACTTC	CASSPPRSSGSYEQYF
TRBV2	TRBJ2-3	NA	NA	TGTGCCAGCAGATCGGACATAAGCACAGATACGCAGTATTTT	CASRSDISTDTQYF
TRBV5-6	TRBJ2-1	NA	NA	TGTGCCAGCAGCTCCCTTTACAATGAGCAGTTCTTC	CASSSLYNEQFF
TRBV7-9	TRBJ2-1	NA	NA	TGTGCCAGCAGTTCCCTACGGAATGAGCAGTTCTTC	CASSSLRNEQFF
TRBV9	TRBJ2-1	NA	NA	TGTGCCAGCAGCAGATCCAGGTCCAGCTCCTACAATGAGCAGTTCTTC	CASSRSRSSSYNEQFF
TRBV9	TRBJ2-1	NA	NA	TGTGCCAGCAGCGTAGGAGGCTCCCCAACAAGCTCCTACAATGAGCAGTTCTTC	CASSVGGSPTSSYNEQFF
TRBV6-5	TRBJ1-2	NA	NA	TGTGCCAGCAGTTCTGGGGTAAGGGGGTTCGGCTACACCTTC	CASSSGVRGFGYTF